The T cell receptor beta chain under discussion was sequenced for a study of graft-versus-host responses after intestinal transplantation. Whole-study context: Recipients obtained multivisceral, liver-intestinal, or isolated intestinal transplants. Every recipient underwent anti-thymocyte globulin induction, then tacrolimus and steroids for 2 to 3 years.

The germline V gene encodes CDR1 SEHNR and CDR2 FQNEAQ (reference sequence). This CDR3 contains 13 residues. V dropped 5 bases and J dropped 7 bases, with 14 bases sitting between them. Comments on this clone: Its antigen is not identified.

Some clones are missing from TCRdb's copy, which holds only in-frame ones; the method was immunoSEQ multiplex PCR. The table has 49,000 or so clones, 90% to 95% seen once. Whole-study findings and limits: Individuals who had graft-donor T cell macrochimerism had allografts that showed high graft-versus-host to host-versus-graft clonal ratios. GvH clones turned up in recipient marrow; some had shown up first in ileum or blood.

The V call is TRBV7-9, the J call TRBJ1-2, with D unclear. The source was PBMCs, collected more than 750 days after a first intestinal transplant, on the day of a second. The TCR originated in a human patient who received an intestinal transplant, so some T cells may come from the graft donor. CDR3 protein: CASSPRDLLGYTF. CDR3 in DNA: TGTGCCAGCAGCCCTAGGGATCTTCTTGGCTACACCTTC.